One sample yielded the 30 T cell receptor beta chains listed below, sequenced in a study of shared clonotypes between healthy human individuals (dated by TCRdb to the early 2020s). Library preparation used the immunoSEQ multiplex PCR assay. In TCRdb, the immuneACCESS table is reduced to in-frame sequences with V and J assigned. These tables do not hold every clone; where another copy was compared, an unresolved V gene accounts for under half, and the others remain unexplained. The sample yields 1.4 million or so clones; less than 99% were counted once. Around 0.38% of the sample is in the top ten clones. Sequencing was performed on naive CD4+ T cells sorted from blood. The cell subset or site label on this specimen signifies: CD45RA+ positively selected. These receptors originate from a man aged 25 to 40 in good health.

V gene TRBV21-1 combines with J gene TRBJ2-7. TRBV21-1 is marked as a pseudogene. CDR3 length: 8 residues. The CDR3 DNA reads TGTGCCAGCAGCAAACAGTACTTC. Its translation: CASSKQYF.

This rearrangement joins TRBV18 to TRBJ2-5, with D perhaps being TRBD1 or TRBD2 (5 bases each). The CDR3 covers 15 residues. Trimming cost V 3 bases and J 4 bases, with 15 bases left between them. Germline lookup yields CDR1 KGHSH and CDR2 LQKENI. The DNA for the CDR3 is TGTGCCAGCTCACCTCCTGGGACCTGGAGAGAGACCCAGTACTTC. Its protein is CASSPPGTWRETQYF.

This chain uses TRBV28 with TRBJ1-2; D is unresolved. This CDR3 comprises 15 residues. V was clipped by 1 base and J by 5 bases, with 14 bases between them. The germline gives CDR1 MDHEN, CDR2 SYDVKM. The DNA for the CDR3 is TGTGCCAGCAGTTTATCGGCAGGAGATAAATATGGCTACACCTTC. This translates into CASSLSAGDKYGYTF.

Written as DNA, the CDR3 is TGTGCCAGTCGGGACTACCTCTCTGGGGCCAACGTCCTGACTTTC. It yields the protein CASRDYLSGANVLTF. The chain joins TRBV19 to TRBJ2-6; 7 bases fit TRBD2. This CDR3 region has 15 residues. V shed 8 bases, J shed 0 bases, and the junction held 4 bases outside the gene matches. Germline V CDR1 and CDR2: LNHDA, SQIVND (reference sequence).

This sequence joins TRBV10-3 and TRBJ2-3; the match to TRBD2 covers 8 bases. After removal of 2 bases from V and 2 bases from J, the junction contained 9 bases not matched to a gene. This CDR3 is built from 17 residues. Per germline, CDR1 ENHRY and CDR2 SYGVKD. The CDR3 nucleotides read TGTGCCATCAGTGAGGGGACTAGAGGGTCGTACACAGATACGCAGTATTTT. Protein sequence: CAISEGTRGSYTDTQYF.

About this clone: The same CDR3 is also encoded by other DNA sequences in this sample. The rearrangement links TRBV18 to TRBJ2-7; 8 bases agree with TRBD2. The V segment lost 3 bases and the J segment 3 bases; nucleotides outside the gene matches: 4. The CDR3 runs to 14 residues. Germline V gives CDR1 KGHSH, CDR2 LQKENI. As DNA, the CDR3 is TGTGCCAGCTCACCTCCCAGCGGGAGCTACGAGCAGTACTTC. Amino acids: CASSPPSGSYEQYF.

The chain employs TRBV5-4 and TRBJ2-2; D possibly uses TRBD1 or TRBD2 (5 bases each). This CDR3 is 16 amino acids long. Germline V gene data show CDR1 as SGHNT and CDR2 as YYREEE (reference sequence). Trimming shortened V by 0 bases and J by 1 base, and 10 bases separated the two germline ends. The CDR3 coding sequence is TGTGCCAGCAGCTTGGAGGGGAGAAAGAACACCGGGGAGCTGTTTTTT. Its translation is CASSLEGRKNTGELFF.

As DNA, the CDR3 is TGCGCCAGCAGTGTGGCAGGGGGCTACTACGAGCAGTACTTC. Its protein is CASSVAGGYYEQYF. V usage is TRBV10-2 and J usage is TRBJ2-7; 8 nucleotides match TRBD1. Germline values: CDR1 WSHSY, CDR2 SAAADI. The CDR3 length is 14 residues. With 4 bases clipped from V and 3 bases from J, the junction kept 5 bases outside the gene matches.

The chain is built from TRBV7-3 and TRBJ2-7; weak D call: TRBD2 (6 bases). Per the germline V gene, CDR1 is SGHTA and CDR2 is FQGTGA. The CDR3 consists of 18 residues. The V gene lost 5 bases and the J gene lost 1 base, with 24 bases spanning the gap. The DNA of the CDR3 is TGTGCCAGCAGCCTGGAGGGGCTCCAGGGAAACCCATCCTACGAGCAGTACTTC. Its translation is CASSLEGLQGNPSYEQYF.

The chain combines TRBV6-1 with TRBJ2-3; D gene uncertain. V dropped 3 bases and J dropped 7 bases, with 5 bases sitting between them. The CDR3 loop spans 11 amino acids. Germline-derived CDR1 and CDR2 are MNHNS and SASEGT. The CDR3: CASSDIHTQYF. The CDR3 DNA reads TGTGCCAGCAGTGACATACATACGCAGTATTTT.

The CDR3, as DNA: TGTGCCAGTAGAAGGTCTACGTACCAAGAGACCCAGTACTTC. Translated: CASRRSTYQETQYF. The V call is TRBV19, the J call TRBJ2-5; D remains ambiguous. This CDR3 contains 14 residues. From germline, CDR1 is LNHDA and CDR2 SQIVND (reference sequence). The germline V and J ends were trimmed by 6 bases and 0 bases, with 11 bases remaining between them.

A word on this clone: At the DNA level, this CDR3 is encoded by other sequences in the same sample as well. This chain uses TRBV18 with TRBJ2-1; D not certain. Germline CDR1 reads KGHSH; CDR2 reads LQKENI. The length of the CDR3 is 11 residues. V was trimmed by 6 bases and J by 5 bases, leaving 5 bases between them. The DNA for the CDR3 is TGTGCCAGCTCTCCGAACAATGAGCAGTTCTTC. Translating it yields CASSPNNEQFF. Combining the CDR3 with reference TRBV18 and TRBJ2-1 gives the whole variable domain NAGVMQNPRHLVRRRGQEARLRCSPMKGHSHVYWYRQLPEEGLKFMVYLQKENIIDESGMPKERFSAEFPKEGPSILRIQQVVRGDSAAYFCASSPNNEQFFGPGTRLTVL.

This chain uses TRBV9 with TRBJ2-2, with D hard to call. The CDR3 runs to 16 residues. Trimming left V 1 base short and J 5 bases short, with 15 bases between. From germline, CDR1 is SGDLS and CDR2 YYNGEE. The CDR3, as DNA: TGTGCCAGCAGCGTACTTGCGGAGAGTCAGACCGGGGAGCTGTTTTTT. Its protein is CASSVLAESQTGELFF.

The chain employs TRBV15 and TRBJ2-1; possibly TRBD2 for D (7 bases). This CDR3 region has 16 residues. Germline CDR1 reads LNHNV; CDR2 reads YYDKDF (reference sequence). V was pared by 2 bases and J by 4 bases, with 15 bases between. As DNA, the CDR3 is TGTGCCACCAGCAGATCAGGGGACTATGGATACAATGAGCAGTTCTTC. Protein sequence: CATSRSGDYGYNEQFF.

CDR3 nucleotide sequence: TGTGCCATCAGTGAGCCGCGTTTCTCAGAGCTGTTTTTT. This codes for CAISEPRFSELFF. The chain joins TRBV10-3 to TRBJ2-2; D uncertain. The CDR3 totals 13 residues. The V end lost 2 bases, the J end lost 11 bases, and 12 bases lay between the germline ends. Germline CDR1 and CDR2: ENHRY and SYGVKD.

The chain links TRBV5-1 to TRBJ1-1, with D unclear. V gave up 3 bases and J gave up 5 bases, with 8 bases separating them. Germline CDR1 and CDR2: SGHRS and YFSETQ. There are 12 residues in the CDR3. Here the CDR3 DNA reads TGCGCCAGCAGCTCACCGGGGACTGAAGCTTTCTTT. Protein product: CASSSPGTEAFF. Looking up the rest from reference TRBV5-1 and TRBJ1-1 gives the full variable domain: KAGVTQTPRYLIKTRGQQVTLSCSPISGHRSVSWYQQTPGQGLQFLFEYFSETQRNKGNFPGRFSGRQFSNSRSEMNVSTLELGDSALYLCASSSPGTEAFFGQGTRLTVV.

V is TRBV5-1 and J is TRBJ2-3, with a possible D match to TRBD2 (5 bases). The CDR3 runs to 16 residues. From germline, CDR1 is SGHRS and CDR2 YFSETQ. Trimming cost V 4 bases and J 1 base, with 16 bases left between them. Written as DNA, the CDR3 is TGCGCCAGCAGCCCTGAGACGTTGAGGGGCACAGATACGCAGTATTTT. Translated: CASSPETLRGTDTQYF.

The chain joins TRBV7-9 to TRBJ1-3; D is unclear. This CDR3 has 14 residues. The germline V gene encodes CDR1 SEHNR and CDR2 FQNEAQ (reference sequence). The ends were cut back, 5 bases at V and 5 bases at J, with 13 bases in the middle. The CDR3 spells CASSHSILRNTIYF. Written as DNA, the CDR3 is TGTGCCAGCAGCCACAGCATCCTTAGAAACACCATATATTTT.

The chain employs TRBV29-1 and TRBJ2-1; 7 bases line up with TRBD2. Germline loops: CDR1 SQVTM, CDR2 ANQGSEA. The CDR3 totals 15 residues. V trimming: 5 bases; J trimming: 5 bases; junction bases outside the gene matches: 12. CDR3 region: CSVRLAATRNNEQFF. As DNA, the CDR3 is TGCAGCGTTCGTCTAGCGGCAACCCGGAACAATGAGCAGTTCTTC.

The chain is built from TRBV10-2 and TRBJ2-2, with D tentatively TRBD2 (5 bases). The CDR3 length is 15 residues. The germline CDR1 and CDR2 sequences are WSHSY and SAAADI. Deletions cut 9 bases from V and 1 base from J, with 15 bases between. CDR3 loop: CARDLRRGNTGELFF. CDR3 bases: TGCGCCAGGGATTTGCGACGGGGGAACACCGGGGAGCTGTTTTTT.

The chain recombines TRBV28 with TRBJ1-5; D gene uncertain. Between the trimmed V and J ends, which lost 3 bases and 4 bases, there was a span of 19 bases. The CDR3 loop spans 17 amino acids. In germline, CDR1 is MDHEN, CDR2 SYDVKM. CDR3 sequence: CASSFPPPAADNQPQHF. The CDR3 coding sequence is TGTGCCAGCAGTTTTCCCCCCCCGGCGGCAGATAATCAGCCCCAGCATTTT.

The rearrangement uses TRBV15 and TRBJ2-7; 7 bases match TRBD1. The CDR3 spans 16 residues. Germline V gene data show CDR1 as LNHNV and CDR2 as YYDKDF (reference sequence). After removal of 4 bases from V and 4 bases from J, the junction contained 13 bases not matched to a gene. CDR3 amino acids: CATSNPRGGFSYEQYF. As DNA, the CDR3 is TGTGCCACCAGCAACCCCCGAGGGGGCTTCAGTTACGAGCAGTACTTC.

This clone appeared a single time. The chain employs TRBV19 and TRBJ2-3; D perhaps matches TRBD1 (5 bases). CDR3 length: 15 residues. Between the trimmed V and J ends, which lost 6 bases and 1 base, there was a span of 14 bases. Germline V gene data show CDR1 as LNHDA and CDR2 as SQIVND (reference sequence). The chain's CDR3 is CASRTFKGGTDTQYF. CDR3 DNA sequence: TGTGCCAGTAGGACTTTTAAAGGGGGCACAGATACGCAGTATTTT.

V gene TRBV9 combines with J gene TRBJ2-4; 7 bases fit TRBD1. The CDR3 consists of 13 residues. Germline CDR1 reads SGDLS; CDR2 reads YYNGEE. Germline trimming cut 3 bases from V and 12 bases from J; bases unmatched to any gene: 9. In DNA form, the CDR3 reads TGTGCCAGCAGCGGAAGCGGACAGGACACTCAGTACTTC. This gives the protein CASSGSGQDTQYF. The entire variable domain, with the rest obtained from reference TRBV9 and TRBJ2-4, is as follows: DSGVTQTPKHLITATGQRVTLRCSPRSGDLSVYWYQQSLDQGLQFLIQYYNGEERAKGNILERFSAQQFPDLHSELNLSSLELGDSALYFCASSGSGQDTQYFGAGTRLSVL.

This clone was recorded only once. The chain recombines TRBV18 with TRBJ1-1; D uncertain. Trimming removed 2 bases at V and 2 bases at J, with 18 bases between. This CDR3 region has 17 residues. CDR1 and CDR2 (germline): KGHSH, LQKENI. CDR3 sequence reads: CASSPTRSGSYNTEAFF. CDR3 sequence (DNA): TGTGCCAGCTCACCAACACGGAGTGGGAGTTATAACACTGAAGCTTTCTTT.

The chain employs TRBV6-1 and TRBJ2-7; D unclear. The CDR3 has 14 amino acids. Germline V gene lookup returns CDR1 MNHNS and CDR2 SASEGT. Trimming left V 4 bases short and J 3 bases short, with 13 bases between. For the CDR3, the DNA is TGTGCCAGCAGTGCGGCCCGCGAGCACTACGAGCAGTACTTC. Residues: CASSAAREHYEQYF.

This chain connects TRBV27 to TRBJ2-3; D is unclear. The CDR3 is 13 residues long. Germline V lookup: CDR1 MNHEY, CDR2 SMNVEV (reference sequence). Deletions cut 2 bases from V and 2 bases from J, with 5 bases between. DNA for the CDR3: TGTGCCAGCAGTTTACAGGACACAGATACGCAGTATTTT. Protein sequence: CASSLQDTDTQYF.

The CDR3 is CASSLSGRVMPGDQPQHF. The CDR3 nucleotides are TGTGCCAGCAGTTTATCGGGCAGGGTGATGCCGGGGGATCAGCCCCAGCATTTT. The J gene is TRBJ1-5, the V gene TRBV27, with D perhaps matching TRBD1 (5 bases). V lost 0 bases and J lost 5, with 20 bases in between. Germline-derived CDR1 and CDR2 are MNHEY and SMNVEV (reference sequence). The CDR3 has 18 residues.

The V gene is TRBV18, the J gene TRBJ2-5, with 8 nucleotides matching TRBD2. The CDR3 is 16 amino acids. After removal of 3 bases from V and 5 bases from J, the junction contained 11 bases not matched to a gene. Per the germline V gene, CDR1 is KGHSH and CDR2 is LQKENI. The CDR3 region has the DNA TGTGCCAGCTCACCGCAAGCGGGAGCCGGGCGGGAGACCCAGTACTTC. Its translation is CASSPQAGAGRETQYF.

The sample holds one count of this clone. At one boundary the junction diverges from the germline segment, which might be a read error. The chain employs TRBV5-1 and TRBJ2-3; D is possibly TRBD1 or TRBD2 (5 bases each). The CDR3 totals 14 residues. CDR1 SGHRS and CDR2 YFSETQ come from the germline V gene. The DNA of the CDR3 is TGCGCCAGCAGTTTGGGGACCCCGTTAGATACGCAGTATTTT. It yields the protein CASSLGTPLDTQYF.